Included here is one TCR beta chain sequence, with context. This specimen comes from a study of blood T cell repertoires in COVID-19. The CDR3 sequence is 18 residues long. The germline V gene has CDR1 MGHRA and CDR2 YSYEKL. J gave up 2 bases and V 4 bases, and 10 bases lay outside the gene matches. Only in-frame clones appear in the TCRdb table, and some are missing; sequencing was by immunoSEQ multiplex PCR. This table holds about 480,000 clones, 88% found once. Those who participated ranged in age from roughly 18 to 89 years and resided in under 25 US areas. Symptom resolution, clearance, or two negative PCRs marked donors in Cohort 3 as recovered.

The chain is built from TRBV4-1 and TRBJ2-1; TRBD2 aligns across 11 bases. The TCR sequence derives from a woman in her thirties or forties who had recovered from COVID-19. Material for sequencing was PBMCs or T cells enriched from blood (not recorded which). The CDR3 loop is CASSLSSGRHKAYNEQFF. The CDR3 DNA reads as TGCGCCAGCAGCCTCTCTAGCGGGAGGCACAAAGCCTACAATGAGCAGTTCTTC.